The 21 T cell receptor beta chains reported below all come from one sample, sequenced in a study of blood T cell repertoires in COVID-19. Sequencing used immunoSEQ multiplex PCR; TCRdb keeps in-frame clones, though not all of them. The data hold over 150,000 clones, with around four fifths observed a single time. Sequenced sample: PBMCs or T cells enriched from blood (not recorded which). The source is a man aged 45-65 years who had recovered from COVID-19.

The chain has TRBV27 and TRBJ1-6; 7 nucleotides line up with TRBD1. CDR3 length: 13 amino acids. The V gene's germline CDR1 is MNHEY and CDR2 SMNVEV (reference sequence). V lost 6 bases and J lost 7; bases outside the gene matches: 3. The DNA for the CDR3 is TGTGCCAGCAGGACAGGGACCAATTCACCCCTCCACTTT. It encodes CASRTGTNSPLHF.

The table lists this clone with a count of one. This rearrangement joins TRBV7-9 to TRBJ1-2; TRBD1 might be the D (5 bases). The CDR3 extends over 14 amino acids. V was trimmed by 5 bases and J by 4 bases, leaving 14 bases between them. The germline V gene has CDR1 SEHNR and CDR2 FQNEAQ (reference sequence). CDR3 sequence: CASSPGLSGYGYTF. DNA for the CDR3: TGTGCCAGCAGCCCAGGGCTTTCGGGCTATGGCTACACCTTC.

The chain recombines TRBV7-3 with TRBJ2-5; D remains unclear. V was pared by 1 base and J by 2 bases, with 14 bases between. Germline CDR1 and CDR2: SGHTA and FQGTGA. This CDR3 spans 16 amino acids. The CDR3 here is CASSLRPFNPQETQYF. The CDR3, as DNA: TGTGCCAGCAGCTTAAGGCCCTTTAATCCTCAAGAGACCCAGTACTTC.

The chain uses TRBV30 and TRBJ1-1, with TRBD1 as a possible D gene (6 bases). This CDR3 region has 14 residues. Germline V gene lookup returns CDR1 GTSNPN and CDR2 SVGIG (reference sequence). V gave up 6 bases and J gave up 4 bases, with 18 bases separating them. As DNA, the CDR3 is TGTGCCTGCTCTACAGGGATCGGAGGCACTGAAGCTTTCTTT. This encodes CACSTGIGGTEAFF.

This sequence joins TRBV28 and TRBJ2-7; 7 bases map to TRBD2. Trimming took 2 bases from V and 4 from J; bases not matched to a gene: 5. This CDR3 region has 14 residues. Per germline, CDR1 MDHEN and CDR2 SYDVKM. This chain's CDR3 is CASSLGGVRYEQYF. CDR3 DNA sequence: TGTGCCAGCAGTTTAGGGGGGGTTAGATACGAGCAGTACTTC.

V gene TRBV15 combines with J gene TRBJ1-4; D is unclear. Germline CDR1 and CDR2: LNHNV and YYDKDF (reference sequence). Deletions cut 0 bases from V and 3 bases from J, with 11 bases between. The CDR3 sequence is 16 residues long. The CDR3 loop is CATSRESGVSNEKLFF. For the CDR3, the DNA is TGTGCCACCAGCAGAGAATCCGGAGTATCTAATGAAAAACTGTTTTTT.

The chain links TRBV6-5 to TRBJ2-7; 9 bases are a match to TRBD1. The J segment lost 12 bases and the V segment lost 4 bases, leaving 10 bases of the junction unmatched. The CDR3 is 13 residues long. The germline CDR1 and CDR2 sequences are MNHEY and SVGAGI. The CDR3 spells CASSFHRDRVSYF. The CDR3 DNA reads TGTGCCAGCAGTTTTCACCGGGACAGGGTGTCGTACTTC.

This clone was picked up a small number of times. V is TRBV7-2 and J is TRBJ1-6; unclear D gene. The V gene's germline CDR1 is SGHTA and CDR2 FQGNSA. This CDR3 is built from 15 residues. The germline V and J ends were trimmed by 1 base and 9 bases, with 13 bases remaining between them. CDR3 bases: TGTGCCAGCAGCTTAGATCGGTCTGGGCGTTCACCCCTCCACTTT. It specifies CASSLDRSGRSPLHF.

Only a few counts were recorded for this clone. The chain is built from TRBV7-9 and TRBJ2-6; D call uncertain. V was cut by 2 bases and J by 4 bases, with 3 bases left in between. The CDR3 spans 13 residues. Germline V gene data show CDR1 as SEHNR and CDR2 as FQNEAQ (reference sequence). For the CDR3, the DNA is TGTGCCAGCAGCTTATTAGGGGCCAACGTCCTGACTTTC. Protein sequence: CASSLLGANVLTF.

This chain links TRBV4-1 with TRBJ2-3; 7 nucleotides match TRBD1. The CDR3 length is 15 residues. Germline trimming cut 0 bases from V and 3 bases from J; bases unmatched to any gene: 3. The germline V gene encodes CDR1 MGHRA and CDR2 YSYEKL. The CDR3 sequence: CASSQDRQGTDTQYF. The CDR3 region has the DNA TGCGCCAGCAGCCAAGATCGACAGGGAACAGATACGCAGTATTTT.

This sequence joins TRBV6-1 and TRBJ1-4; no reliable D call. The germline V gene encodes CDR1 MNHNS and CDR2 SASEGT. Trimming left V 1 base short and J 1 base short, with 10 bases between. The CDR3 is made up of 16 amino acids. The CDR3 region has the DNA TGTGCCAGCAGTGAAGGTCCTCATAGAACTAATGAAAAACTGTTTTTT. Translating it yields CASSEGPHRTNEKLFF.

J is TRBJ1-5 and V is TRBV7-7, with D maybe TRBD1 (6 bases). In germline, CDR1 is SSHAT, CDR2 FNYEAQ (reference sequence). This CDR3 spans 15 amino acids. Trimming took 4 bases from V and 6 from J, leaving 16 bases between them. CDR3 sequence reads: CASSSPYQGSQPQHF. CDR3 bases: TGTGCCAGCAGCTCCCCCTACCAGGGGTCTCAGCCCCAGCATTTT.

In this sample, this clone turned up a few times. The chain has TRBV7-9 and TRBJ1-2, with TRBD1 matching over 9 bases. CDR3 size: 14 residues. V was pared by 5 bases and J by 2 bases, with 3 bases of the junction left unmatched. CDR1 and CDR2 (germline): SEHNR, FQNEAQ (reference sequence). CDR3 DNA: TGTGCCAGCAGCACGGGACAGGGAAACTATGGCTACACCTTC. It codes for CASSTGQGNYGYTF. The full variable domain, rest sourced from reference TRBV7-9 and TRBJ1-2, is DTGVSQNPRHKITKRGQNVTFRCDPISEHNRLYWYRQTLGQGPEFLTYFQNEAQLEKSRLLSDRFSAERPKGSFSTLEIQRTEQGDSAMYLCASSTGQGNYGYTFGSGTRLTVV.

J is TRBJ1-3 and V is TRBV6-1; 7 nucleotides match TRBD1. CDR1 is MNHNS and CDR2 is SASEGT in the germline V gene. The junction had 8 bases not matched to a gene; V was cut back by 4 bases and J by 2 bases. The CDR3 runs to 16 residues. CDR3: CASSGSVGTAGNTIYF. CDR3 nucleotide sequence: TGTGCCAGCAGTGGCTCGGTGGGGACAGCTGGAAACACCATATATTTT.

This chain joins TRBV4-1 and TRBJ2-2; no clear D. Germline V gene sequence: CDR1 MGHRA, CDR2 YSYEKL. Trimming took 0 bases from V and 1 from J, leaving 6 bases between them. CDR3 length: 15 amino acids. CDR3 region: CASSQEPRNTGELFF. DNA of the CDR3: TGCGCCAGCAGCCAAGAGCCTAGGAACACCGGGGAGCTGTTTTTT.

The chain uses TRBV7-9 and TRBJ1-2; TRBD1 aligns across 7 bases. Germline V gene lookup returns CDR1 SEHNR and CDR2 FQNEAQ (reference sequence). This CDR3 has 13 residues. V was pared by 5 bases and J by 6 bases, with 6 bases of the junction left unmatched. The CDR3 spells CASSNRQGDGYTF. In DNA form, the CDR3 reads TGTGCCAGCAGCAACCGACAGGGAGATGGCTACACCTTC.

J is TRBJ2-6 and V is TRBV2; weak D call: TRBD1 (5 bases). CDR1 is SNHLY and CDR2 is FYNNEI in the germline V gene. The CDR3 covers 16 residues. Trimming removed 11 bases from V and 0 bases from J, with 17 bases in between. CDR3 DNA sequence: TGTGCCCGCACCCAGGGTACTGTCTCTGGGGCCAACGTCCTGACTTTC. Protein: CARTQGTVSGANVLTF. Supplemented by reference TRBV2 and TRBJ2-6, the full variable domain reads EPEVTQTPSHQVTQMGQEVILRCVPISNHLYFYWYRQILGQKVEFLVSFYNNEISEKSEIFDDQFSVERPDGSNFTLKIRSTKLEDSAMYFCARTQGTVSGANVLTFGAGSRLTVL.

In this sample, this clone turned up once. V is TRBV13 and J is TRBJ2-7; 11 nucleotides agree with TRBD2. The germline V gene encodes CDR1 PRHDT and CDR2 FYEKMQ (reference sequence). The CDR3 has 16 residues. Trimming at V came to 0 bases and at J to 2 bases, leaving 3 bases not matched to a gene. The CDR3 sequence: CASSLGGLAGPYEQYF. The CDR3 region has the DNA TGTGCCAGCAGCTTAGGCGGACTAGCGGGCCCCTACGAGCAGTACTTC.

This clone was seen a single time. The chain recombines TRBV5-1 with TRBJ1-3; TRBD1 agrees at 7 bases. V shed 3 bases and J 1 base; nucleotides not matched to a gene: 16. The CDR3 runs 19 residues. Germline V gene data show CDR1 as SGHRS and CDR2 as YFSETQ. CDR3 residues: CASSSRTGDRPGSGNTIYF. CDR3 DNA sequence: TGCGCCAGCAGCTCCAGGACAGGCGACCGCCCCGGGTCTGGAAACACCATATATTTT. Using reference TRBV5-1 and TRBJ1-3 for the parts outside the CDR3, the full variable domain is KAGVTQTPRYLIKTRGQQVTLSCSPISGHRSVSWYQQTPGQGLQFLFEYFSETQRNKGNFPGRFSGRQFSNSRSEMNVSTLELGDSALYLCASSSRTGDRPGSGNTIYFGEGSWLTVV.

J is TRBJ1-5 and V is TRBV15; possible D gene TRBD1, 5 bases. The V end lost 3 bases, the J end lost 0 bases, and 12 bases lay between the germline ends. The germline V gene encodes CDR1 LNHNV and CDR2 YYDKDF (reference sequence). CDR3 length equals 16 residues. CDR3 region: CATSRYRKNSNQPQHF. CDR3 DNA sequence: TGTGCCACCAGCAGGTACAGGAAAAATAGCAATCAGCCCCAGCATTTT.

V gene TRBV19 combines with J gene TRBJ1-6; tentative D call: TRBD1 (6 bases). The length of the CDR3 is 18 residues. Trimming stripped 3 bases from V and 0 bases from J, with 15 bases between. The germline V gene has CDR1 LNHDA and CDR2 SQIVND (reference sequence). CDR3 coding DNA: TGTGCCAGTAGTATTCGGGCAGGACAGAGCTCCTATAATTCACCCCTCCACTTT. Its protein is CASSIRAGQSSYNSPLHF. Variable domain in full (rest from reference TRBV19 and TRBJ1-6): DGGITQSPKYLFRKEGQNVTLSCEQNLNHDAMYWYRQDPGQGLRLIYYSQIVNDFQKGDIAEGYSVSREKKESFPLTVTSAQKNPTAFYLCASSIRAGQSSYNSPLHFGNGTRLTVT.